This note documents a single TCR beta chain sequence. Its antigen is undetermined. Use of 60 Vbeta and 13 Jbeta primers characterized the PCR. Assay: immunoSEQ multiplex PCR; the TCRdb copy retains only in-frame clones and omits some. Counted here are over 100,000 clones, approximately 87% occurring once; the ten biggest clones make up about 5%. Healthy bone marrow donors supplied every sample. The CDR3 totals 15 residues. The germline V gene has CDR1 MNHEY and CDR2 SMNVEV (reference sequence). The ends lost 3 bases at V and 3 bases at J; junction bases unmatched: 4. The record originates from a study of cytomegalovirus exposure and HLA in healthy donors. Study-level results: It was assumed in the presence/absence analyses that sequencing depth was roughly uniform across donors.

The sample comprised PBMCs. The J gene is TRBJ2-3, the V gene TRBV27; 9 bases fit TRBD2. This TCR came from a woman aged 30 to 39 in good health and CMV-seronegative. The CDR3 loop reads CASSLGLAPTDTQYF. Here the CDR3 DNA reads TGTGCCAGCAGTTTGGGACTAGCTCCGACAGATACGCAGTATTTT.